These 19 T cell receptor beta chains were all obtained from the same sample, sequenced in a study of T cell responses to AZD1222 COVID-19 vaccine. Produced via immunoSEQ multiplex PCR; TCRdb's table is partial and in-frame only. The data hold about 110,000 clones, with approximately 88% observed a single time. The starting material was peripheral blood, obtained on day 0 of MenACWY control vaccination. These receptors were obtained from an adult in good health.

Comment on this clone: The same CDR3 is also encoded by other DNA sequences in this sample. The chain uses TRBV27 and TRBJ1-5; the D gene is possibly TRBD1 (5 bases). V lost 3 bases and J 1 base, leaving 10 bases between the germline ends. This CDR3 is built from 15 residues. The V gene's germline CDR1 is MNHEY and CDR2 SMNVEV (reference sequence). Written as DNA, the CDR3 is TGTGCCAGCAGTTTGGGGCCGCAGAGCAATCAGCCCCAGCATTTT. This codes for CASSLGPQSNQPQHF.

The gene calls are TRBV27 and TRBJ2-5; D gene unclear. Trimming took off 4 bases at V and 0 bases at J, with 6 bases between the two ends. Germline V lookup: CDR1 MNHEY, CDR2 SMNVEV (reference sequence). The CDR3 totals 13 residues. CDR3 sequence reads: CASSWADQETQYF. DNA for the CDR3: TGTGCCAGCAGTTGGGCCGACCAAGAGACCCAGTACTTC.

The CDR3 loop is CASGLAGAGNSPLHF. The DNA of the CDR3 is TGTGCCAGCGGGCTGGCGGGGGCGGGTAATTCACCCCTCCACTTT. The genes are TRBV27 and TRBJ1-6; D perhaps matches TRBD1 (6 bases). Trimming stripped 8 bases from V and 6 bases from J, with 17 bases between. This CDR3 is 15 amino acids long. Germline values: CDR1 MNHEY, CDR2 SMNVEV (reference sequence).

The rearrangement uses TRBV4-1 and TRBJ1-5; D unclear. V was pared by 0 bases and J by 4 bases, with 1 base between. This CDR3 comprises 12 residues. Germline values: CDR1 MGHRA, CDR2 YSYEKL. CDR3 sequence (DNA): TGCGCCAGCAGCCAAGAGAATCAGCCCCAGCATTTT. It codes for CASSQENQPQHF.

This clone was seen more than once but under ten times. The chain uses TRBV5-5 and TRBJ1-5, with no clear D. Germline CDR1 reads SGHKS; CDR2 reads YYEKEE (reference sequence). With 1 base removed from V and 4 bases from J, the gap between germline ends came to 12 bases. This CDR3 is 15 amino acids long. The CDR3 bases are TGTGCCAGCAGCTTGCTTTTCGGGGAGAATCAGCCCCAGCATTTT. Translation: CASSLLFGENQPQHF.

The chain combines TRBV29-1 with TRBJ2-3; 8 bases agree with TRBD1. Germline assignment: CDR1 SQVTM and CDR2 ANQGSEA. The CDR3 spans 14 residues. The CDR3 spells CSAGGQGATDTQYF. The DNA for the CDR3 is TGCAGTGCTGGGGGGCAGGGGGCCACAGATACGCAGTATTTT.

V and J are TRBV9 and TRBJ2-6; a possible D gene is TRBD2 (6 bases). Trimming pared 0 bases from V and 2 bases from J, leaving 9 bases between. The CDR3 totals 16 residues. Germline-derived CDR1 and CDR2 are SGDLS and YYNGEE. The CDR3 here is CASSVVPGAGANVLTF. The CDR3 DNA sequence: TGTGCCAGCAGCGTAGTGCCGGGGGCTGGGGCCAACGTCCTGACTTTC.

The chain has TRBV7-2 and TRBJ2-1; no reliable D call. V dropped 6 bases and J dropped 0 bases, with 15 bases sitting between them. This CDR3 is 16 amino acids long. Germline-derived CDR1 and CDR2 are SGHTA and FQGNSA. The CDR3 spells CASRGLDRSSYNEQFF. The CDR3 DNA reads TGTGCCAGCAGAGGCCTGGACCGGAGCTCCTACAATGAGCAGTTCTTC.

This clone has only one observation. The rearrangement joins TRBV10-2 to TRBJ1-1; D might be TRBD1 (6 bases). Germline loops: CDR1 WSHSY, CDR2 SAAADI. This CDR3 has 13 residues. V dropped 7 bases and J dropped 11 bases, with 20 bases sitting between them. CDR3 protein: CASMQTGEVVAFF. The CDR3 DNA reads as TGCGCCAGCATGCAGACAGGAGAGGTCGTGGCTTTCTTT.

This chain joins TRBV30 and TRBJ2-3; 11 nucleotides line up with TRBD1. J lost 7 bases, V lost 4 bases, and 16 bases had no gene match. There are 17 residues in the CDR3. From germline, CDR1 is GTSNPN and CDR2 SVGIG (reference sequence). CDR3 nucleotides: TGTGCCTGGAATTCAGAGTCCGGGACAGGGGGACAATATACGCAGTATTTT. It specifies CAWNSESGTGGQYTQYF.

This chain links TRBV7-2 with TRBJ1-3, with a weak D call TRBD1 (5 bases). CDR3 length: 15 residues. Trimming stripped 1 base from V and 4 bases from J, with 11 bases between. The V gene's germline CDR1 is SGHTA and CDR2 FQGNSA. CDR3 nucleotides: TGTGCCAGCAGCTTAGGATCAGGGTTCGGAAACACCATATATTTT. It yields the protein CASSLGSGFGNTIYF.

The V and J genes are TRBV9 and TRBJ2-5, with 7 bases fitting TRBD2. J gave up 2 bases and V 3 bases, and 7 bases lay outside the gene matches. The CDR3 has 15 amino acids. Germline assignment: CDR1 SGDLS and CDR2 YYNGEE. CDR3 in amino acids: CASSGSGRRQETQYF. The CDR3 DNA sequence: TGTGCCAGCAGCGGTAGCGGGCGCCGTCAAGAGACCCAGTACTTC. Supplemented by reference TRBV9 and TRBJ2-5, the full variable domain reads DSGVTQTPKHLITATGQRVTLRCSPRSGDLSVYWYQQSLDQGLQFLIQYYNGEERAKGNILERFSAQQFPDLHSELNLSSLELGDSALYFCASSGSGRRQETQYFGPGTRLLVL.

The chain combines TRBV7-2 with TRBJ1-4; D gene ambiguous. The CDR3 loop spans 19 amino acids. V lost 4 bases and J 3 bases, leaving 24 bases between the germline ends. From germline, CDR1 is SGHTA and CDR2 FQGNSA. CDR3 residues: CASSSEWYRSLGANEKLFF. CDR3 nucleotide sequence: TGTGCCAGCAGCTCGGAATGGTACAGATCCCTGGGAGCTAATGAAAAACTGTTTTTT. The full variable domain, its missing parts supplied by reference TRBV7-2 and TRBJ1-4, is GAGVSQSPSNKVTEKGKDVELRCDPISGHTALYWYRQSLGQGLEFLIYFQGNSAPDKSGLPSDRFSAERTGGSVSTLTIQRTQQEDSAVYLCASSSEWYRSLGANEKLFFGSGTQLSVL.

The chain joins TRBV18 to TRBJ1-1, with D tentatively TRBD1 (5 bases). V lost 0 bases, J lost 2 bases, and 10 bases lay in between. The CDR3 contains 15 residues. The germline V gene encodes CDR1 KGHSH and CDR2 LQKENI. For the CDR3, the DNA is TGTGCCAGCTCACCACCTGCTGGGGCTAACACTGAAGCTTTCTTT. It encodes CASSPPAGANTEAFF.

The chain has TRBV7-2 and TRBJ1-5; D not resolved. CDR3 length: 16 amino acids. Deletions cut 0 bases from V and 0 bases from J, with 9 bases between. Germline CDR1 and CDR2: SGHTA and FQGNSA. The CDR3 DNA sequence: TGTGCCAGCAGCTTAGCCACAGCAATTAGCAATCAGCCCCAGCATTTT. As protein: CASSLATAISNQPQHF. Full variable domain (remainder filled in from reference TRBV7-2 and TRBJ1-5): GAGVSQSPSNKVTEKGKDVELRCDPISGHTALYWYRQSLGQGLEFLIYFQGNSAPDKSGLPSDRFSAERTGGSVSTLTIQRTQQEDSAVYLCASSLATAISNQPQHFGDGTRLSIL.

The chain links TRBV5-4 to TRBJ1-2, with 10 bases fitting TRBD1. V lost 4 bases, J lost 4 bases, and 4 bases stayed unmatched. The CDR3 covers 14 residues. Germline CDR1 reads SGHNT; CDR2 reads YYREEE (reference sequence). The CDR3 DNA follows: TGTGCCAGCAGCGGGACAGGGGTTAGCTATGGCTACACCTTC. Translating gives CASSGTGVSYGYTF.

The gene calls are TRBV7-2 and TRBJ2-1, with 7 bases identical to TRBD2. The CDR3 length is 14 residues. Germline CDR1 reads SGHTA; CDR2 reads FQGNSA. V lost 5 bases, J lost 4 bases, and 5 bases stayed unmatched. CDR3 bases: TGTGCCAGCAGCCCAATGGGACTATACAATGAGCAGTTCTTC. Encoded protein: CASSPMGLYNEQFF.

This clone is a singleton in its sample. This rearrangement joins TRBV7-3 to TRBJ2-1, with 10 bases lining up with TRBD2. This CDR3 has 15 amino acids. The J segment lost 6 bases and the V segment lost 5 bases, leaving 7 bases of the junction unmatched. Germline CDR1 and CDR2: SGHTA and FQGTGA. CDR3 in DNA: TGTGCCAGCAGCCAGGGACTAGCGATCGTCAATGAGCAGTTCTTC. The encoded protein is CASSQGLAIVNEQFF.

This chain links TRBV24-1 with TRBJ2-1; D unclear. The CDR3 has 16 residues. CDR1 KGHDR and CDR2 SFDVKD come from the germline V gene. The ends were cut back, 11 bases at V and 0 bases at J, with 19 bases in the middle. The CDR3 DNA reads as TGTGCCAACAGCAGGTGGATAGGCAGCTCCTACAATGAGCAGTTCTTC. It is translated as CANSRWIGSSYNEQFF.